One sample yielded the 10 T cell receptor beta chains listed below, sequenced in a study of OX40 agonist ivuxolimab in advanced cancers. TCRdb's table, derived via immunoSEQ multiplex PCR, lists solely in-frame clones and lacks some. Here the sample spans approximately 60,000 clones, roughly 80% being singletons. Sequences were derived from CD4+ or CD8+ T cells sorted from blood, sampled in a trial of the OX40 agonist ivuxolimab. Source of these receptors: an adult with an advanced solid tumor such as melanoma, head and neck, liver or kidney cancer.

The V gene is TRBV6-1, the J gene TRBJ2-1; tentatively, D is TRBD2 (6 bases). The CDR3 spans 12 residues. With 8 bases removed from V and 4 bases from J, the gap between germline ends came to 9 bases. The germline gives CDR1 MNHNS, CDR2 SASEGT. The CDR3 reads CASSGGYNEQFF. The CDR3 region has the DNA TGTGCCAGCTCCGGGGGATACAATGAGCAGTTCTTC.

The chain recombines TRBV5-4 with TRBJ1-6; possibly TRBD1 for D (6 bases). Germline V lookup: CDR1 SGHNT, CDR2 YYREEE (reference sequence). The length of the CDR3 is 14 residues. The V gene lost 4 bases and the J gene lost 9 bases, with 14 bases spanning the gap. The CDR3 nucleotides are TGTGCCAGCAGCCAAGGACAGTCGGGTTCACCCCTCCACTTT. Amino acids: CASSQGQSGSPLHF.

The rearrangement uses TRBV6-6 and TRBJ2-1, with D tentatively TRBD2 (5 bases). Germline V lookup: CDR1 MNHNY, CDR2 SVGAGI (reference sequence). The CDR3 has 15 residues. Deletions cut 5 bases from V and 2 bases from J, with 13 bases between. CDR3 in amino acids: CASSKLEETYNEQFF. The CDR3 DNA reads TGTGCCAGCAGTAAACTGGAGGAAACCTACAATGAGCAGTTCTTC.

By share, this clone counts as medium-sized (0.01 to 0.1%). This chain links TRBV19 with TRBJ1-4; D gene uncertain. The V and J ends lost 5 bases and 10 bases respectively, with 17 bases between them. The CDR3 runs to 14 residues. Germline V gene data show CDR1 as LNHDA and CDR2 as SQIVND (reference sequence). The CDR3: CASSPQANSGKLFF. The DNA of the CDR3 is TGTGCCAGTAGTCCCCAGGCTAATTCAGGAAAACTGTTTTTT. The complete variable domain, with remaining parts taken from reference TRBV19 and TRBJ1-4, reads DGGITQSPKYLFRKEGQNVTLSCEQNLNHDAMYWYRQDPGQGLRLIYYSQIVNDFQKGDIAEGYSVSREKKESFPLTVTSAQKNPTAFYLCASSPQANSGKLFFGSGTQLSVL.

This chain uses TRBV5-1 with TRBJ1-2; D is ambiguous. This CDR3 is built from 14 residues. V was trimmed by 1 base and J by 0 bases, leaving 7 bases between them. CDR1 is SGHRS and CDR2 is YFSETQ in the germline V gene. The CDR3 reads CASSLTSANYGYTF. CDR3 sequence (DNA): TGCGCCAGCAGCTTGACCTCAGCTAACTATGGCTACACCTTC.

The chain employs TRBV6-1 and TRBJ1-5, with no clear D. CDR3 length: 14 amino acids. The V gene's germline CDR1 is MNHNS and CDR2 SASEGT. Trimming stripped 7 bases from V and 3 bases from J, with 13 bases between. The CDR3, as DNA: TGTGCCAGCATCCCGCTGACGGACAATCAGCCCCAGCATTTT. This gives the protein CASIPLTDNQPQHF.

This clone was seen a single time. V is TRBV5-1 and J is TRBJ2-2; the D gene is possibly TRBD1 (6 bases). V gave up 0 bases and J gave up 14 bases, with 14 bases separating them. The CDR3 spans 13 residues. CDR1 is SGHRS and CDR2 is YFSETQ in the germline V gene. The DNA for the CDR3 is TGCGCCAGCAGCTTGGACGTCCAACAGGGACTGTTTTTT. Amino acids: CASSLDVQQGLFF.

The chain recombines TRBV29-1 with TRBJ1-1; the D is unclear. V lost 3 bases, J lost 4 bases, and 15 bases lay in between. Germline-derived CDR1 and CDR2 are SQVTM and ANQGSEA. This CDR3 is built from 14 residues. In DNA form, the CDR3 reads TGCAGCGTTGAGGTCAGCCGCTCGGGCACTGAAGCTTTCTTT. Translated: CSVEVSRSGTEAFF.

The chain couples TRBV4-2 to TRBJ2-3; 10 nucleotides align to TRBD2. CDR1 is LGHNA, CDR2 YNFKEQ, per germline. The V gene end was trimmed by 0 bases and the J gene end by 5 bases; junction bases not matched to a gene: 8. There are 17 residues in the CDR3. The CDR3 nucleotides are TGTGCCAGCAGCCAAGAGGCAGCGGGGGGGCTTCGAGATACGCAGTATTTT. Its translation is CASSQEAAGGLRDTQYF.

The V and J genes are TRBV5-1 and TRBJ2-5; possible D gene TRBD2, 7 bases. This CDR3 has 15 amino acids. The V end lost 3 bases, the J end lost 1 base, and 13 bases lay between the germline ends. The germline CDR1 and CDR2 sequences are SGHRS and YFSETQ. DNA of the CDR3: TGCGCCAGCAGCTGGGAGGGGGGAATCCAAGAGACCCAGTACTTC. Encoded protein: CASSWEGGIQETQYF.